These 20 T cell receptor beta chains were all obtained from the same sample, sequenced in a study of CD8+CD57+ T cells in acquired aplastic anemia. For sequencing, patients were chosen who had shown expansion of CD8+CD57+ cells by flow cytometry. Investigators profiled TCR beta VDJ and CDR3 from genomic DNA template. TCRdb re-derived calls from the reads in MiXCR, one entry per CDR3 protein. This sample has about 290,000 distinct CDR3 sequences; approximately 58% occur once, and the top ten carry 1.3%. Sequencing input: sorted CD4+, CD8+, or CD8+CD57+ T cells (not recorded which) from PBMCs. The receptors originated from a human donor with aplastic anemia.

The genes are TRBV2 and TRBJ1-6, with 11 bases fitting TRBD1. Germline-derived CDR1 and CDR2 are SNHLY and FYNNEI. The CDR3 has 16 residues. The V segment lost 6 bases and the J segment 8 bases; nucleotides outside the gene matches: 9. CDR3 amino acids: CASSQDRGQRDSPLHF. The DNA of the CDR3 is TGTGCCAGCAGCCAGGACAGGGGGCAAAGAGATTCACCCCTCCACTTT. The whole variable domain, remainder taken from reference TRBV2 and TRBJ1-6, is EPEVTQTPSHQVTQMGQEVILRCVPISNHLYFYWYRQILGQKVEFLVSFYNNEISEKSEIFDDQFSVERPDGSNFTLKIRSTKLEDSAMYFCASSQDRGQRDSPLHFGNGTRLTVT.

The CDR3 bases are TGTGCCATCAGTGATCCCTTGGTTGGAAGCACAGATACGCAGTATTTT. It encodes CAISDPLVGSTDTQYF. The V gene is TRBV10-3, the J gene TRBJ2-3, with D hard to call. The germline V gene has CDR1 ENHRY and CDR2 SYGVKD. Trimming took 3 bases from V and 0 from J, leaving 13 bases between them. This CDR3 has 16 amino acids.

This clonotype was counted many times. The J gene is TRBJ1-1, the V gene TRBV29-1; D uncertain. Trimming removed 6 bases from V and 1 base from J, with 15 bases in between. Germline V gene lookup returns CDR1 SQVTM and CDR2 ANQGSEA. The CDR3 covers 14 residues. The CDR3 here is CSVGPRLRNTEAFF. The CDR3 bases are TGCAGCGTAGGCCCTCGACTCAGGAACACTGAAGCTTTCTTT.

About this clonotype: The junction and the germline gene differ at one end; a read error may be behind it. The chain recombines TRBV18 with TRBJ2-5; D is perhaps TRBD2 (5 bases). The CDR3 covers 8 residues. CDR1 KGHSH and CDR2 LQKENI come from the germline V gene. CDR3 sequence (DNA): TGTGCCAGCTCACCGAGGGACTTC. Amino acids: CASSPRDF.

The CDR3 sequence: CSARDPPDGYEQYF. The CDR3 DNA is TGCAGTGCTAGAGATCCGCCAGACGGCTACGAGCAGTACTTC. The V gene is TRBV20-1, the J gene TRBJ2-7; D is unclear. Germline lookup yields CDR1 DFQATT and CDR2 SNEGSKA (reference sequence). This CDR3 is 14 amino acids long. V dropped 0 bases and J dropped 3 bases, with 12 bases sitting between them.

V usage is TRBV28 and J usage is TRBJ2-1; 7 bases align to TRBD1. The CDR3 is made up of 12 amino acids. CDR1 and CDR2 (germline): MDHEN, SYDVKM. V dropped 5 bases and J dropped 14; count of bases not matched to a gene: 9. The CDR3 bases are TGTGCCAGCAGTCCTACAGGGGTAGAGGAGTTCTTC. Protein sequence: CASSPTGVEEFF.

The rearrangement uses TRBV19 and TRBJ1-4; D is unclear. The CDR3 length is 15 residues. V lost 4 bases and J 0 bases, leaving 9 bases between the germline ends. Per the germline V gene, CDR1 is LNHDA and CDR2 is SQIVND (reference sequence). As DNA, the CDR3 is TGTGCCAGTAGTACCCACAGATCAACTAATGAAAAACTGTTTTTT. This codes for CASSTHRSTNEKLFF.

The chain is built from TRBV2 and TRBJ2-7; the match to TRBD1 covers 9 bases. The CDR3 has 14 residues. Germline V gene data show CDR1 as SNHLY and CDR2 as FYNNEI. V lost 7 bases, J lost 0 bases, and 4 bases stayed unmatched. The CDR3 loop reads CASKGQGSSYEQYF. Here the CDR3 DNA reads TGTGCCAGCAAGGGACAGGGTAGCTCCTACGAGCAGTACTTC.

Regarding this clonotype: One end of the junction fails to match germline, which may point to a read error. The J gene is TRBJ2-7, the V gene TRBV20-1; 9 bases are shared with TRBD1. The CDR3 spans 15 residues. CDR1 and CDR2 from the germline V gene are DFQATT and SNEGSKA (reference sequence). CDR3 residues: CSAGEGGQGSYEQYF. CDR3 in DNA: TGCAGTGCTGGAGAGGGGGGACAGGGTTCCTACGAGCAGTACTTC.

The chain combines TRBV20-1 with TRBJ2-7, with TRBD1 identical over 9 bases. Germline assignment: CDR1 DFQATT and CDR2 SNEGSKA (reference sequence). The CDR3 runs to 17 residues. The V gene end was trimmed by 1 base and the J gene end by 0 bases; junction bases not matched to a gene: 10. CDR3 in amino acids: CSARVGTGPAGSYEQYF. The CDR3 bases are TGCAGTGCTAGAGTCGGGACAGGGCCCGCTGGCTCCTACGAGCAGTACTTC.

The chain is built from TRBV12-3 or TRBV12-4 and TRBJ2-7, with D maybe TRBD1 (6 bases). The germline V and J ends were trimmed by 5 bases and 0 bases, with 11 bases remaining between them. This CDR3 is built from 14 residues. This CDR3 is CASSTTGISYEQYF. CDR3 DNA: TGTGCCAGCAGTACCACAGGGATCTCCTACGAGCAGTACTTC.

The sample holds a few counts of this clonotype. V usage is TRBV7-3 and J usage is TRBJ2-5, with 7 bases lining up with TRBD2. Germline assignment: CDR1 SGHTA and CDR2 FQGTGA. The CDR3 sequence is 13 residues long. The trim removed 5 bases at V and 5 bases at J, leaving 5 bases unmatched. The CDR3 spells CASSPGEGETQYF. In DNA, the CDR3 is TGTGCCAGCAGCCCGGGGGAGGGGGAGACCCAGTACTTC.

This clonotype was detected many times. The rearrangement uses TRBV7-3 and TRBJ2-1; D is perhaps TRBD1 or TRBD2 (7 bases each). CDR1 and CDR2 (germline): SGHTA, FQGTGA. This CDR3 region has 14 residues. Trimming took off 10 bases at V and 10 bases at J, with 23 bases between the two ends. The CDR3 sequence: CAKAGGREGGEQFF. The DNA of the CDR3 is TGTGCCAAAGCAGGGGGGAGGGAGGGGGGGGAGCAGTTCTTC.

This clonotype was counted a few times. V gene TRBV15 combines with J gene TRBJ1-6; the match to TRBD1 covers 10 bases. The J segment lost 7 bases and the V segment lost 6 bases, leaving 0 bases of the junction unmatched. Germline assignment: CDR1 LNHNV and CDR2 YYDKDF (reference sequence). The CDR3 runs to 13 residues. CDR3 coding DNA: TGTGCCACCAGGGGACAGGGGAATTCACCCCTCCACTTT. It translates to CATRGQGNSPLHF.

The table lists this clonotype with many counts. DNA of the CDR3: TGCGCCAGCAGCTTGGAAGGGGCGGCTGGAAACACCATATATTTT. It is translated as CASSLEGAAGNTIYF. The chain recombines TRBV5-1 with TRBJ1-3; the D gene is possibly TRBD1 (5 bases). V was clipped by 0 bases and J by 2 bases, with 9 bases between them. Germline V gene lookup returns CDR1 SGHRS and CDR2 YFSETQ. The CDR3 spans 15 residues.

This chain joins TRBV5-6 and TRBJ2-3; 8 nucleotides match TRBD1. V lost 2 bases to trimming and J lost 2 bases; unmatched junction nucleotides: 4. CDR3 length: 15 residues. In germline, CDR1 is SGHDT, CDR2 YYEEEE. DNA of the CDR3: TGTGCCAGCAGCTTACAGGACAGGGTCACAGATACGCAGTATTTT. Translation gives CASSLQDRVTDTQYF.

This clonotype was detected many times. The chain couples TRBV2 to TRBJ2-5; TRBD1 might be the D (7 bases). V was cut by 8 bases and J by 5 bases, with 21 bases left in between. The CDR3 extends over 15 amino acids. The germline CDR1 and CDR2 sequences are SNHLY and FYNNEI. The CDR3 here is CASGEDRIFGETQYF. CDR3 DNA: TGTGCCAGCGGGGAGGACAGGATATTCGGGGAGACCCAGTACTTC.

This clonotype was observed at least ten times. In nucleotides, the CDR3 is TGTGCCAGCAGTTACGGGTACCGGGACAATTCACCCCTCCACTTT. Translation: CASSYGYRDNSPLHF. The chain combines TRBV6-5 with TRBJ1-6; perhaps TRBD1 as D (5 bases). Trimming cost V 2 bases and J 7 bases, with 12 bases left between them. The germline V gene has CDR1 MNHEY and CDR2 SVGAGI. The CDR3 is made up of 15 amino acids.

This clonotype was recorded many times. The chain employs TRBV2 and TRBJ2-1; 14 bases match TRBD2. Germline CDR1 SNHLY, CDR2 FYNNEI. CDR3 length: 16 residues. Germline trimming cut 6 bases from V and 1 base from J; bases unmatched to any gene: 2. Here the CDR3 DNA reads TGTGCCAGCAGCCGACTAGCGGGGGGGTCCTACAATGAGCAGTTCTTC. Protein sequence: CASSRLAGGSYNEQFF.

V is TRBV11-2 and J is TRBJ1-4; D remains ambiguous. Trimming cost V 5 bases and J 5 bases, with 18 bases left between them. Germline CDR1 is SGHAT and CDR2 is FQNNGV. The length of the CDR3 is 16 residues. The CDR3 DNA reads TGTGCCAGCAGCCTCCTAAAGACTGGGGTAAATGAAAAACTGTTTTTT. Translation: CASSLLKTGVNEKLFF.